Given below is one TCR beta chain in context. Sequenced by immunoSEQ multiplex PCR; TCRdb stores in-frame clones only, minus some. In the table there are fewer than 40,000 clones, over 60% of which are singletons. This record belongs to a study of OX40 agonist ivuxolimab in advanced cancers. Background on the study: One hepatocellular carcinoma and a couple of cutaneous melanoma patients partially responded.

The V end lost 6 bases, the J end lost 11 bases, and 11 bases lay between the germline ends. Germline CDR1 and CDR2: MNHEY and SVGAGI. The CDR3 totals 11 residues. Sample: CD4+ or CD8+ T cells sorted from blood, taken in a trial of the OX40 agonist ivuxolimab. The chain joins TRBV6-5 to TRBJ1-5; D may be TRBD1 (6 bases). The receptor comes from an adult with an advanced solid tumor such as melanoma, head and neck, liver or kidney cancer. The CDR3 bases are TGTGCCAGCAGGAAGGGGGGAGCCCAGCATTTT. It codes for CASRKGGAQHF.